Sequencing of this T cell receptor (beta chain) was carried out in a study of blood T cells in healthy people across ages. Researchers report isolating at least 6.5 million PBMCs per sample. In regard to this clonotype: Its antigen is not known. This may stem from a read error, because a much larger clone lies one nucleotide away.

Then a second PCR, running roughly 7 to 11 cycles, was carried out with a sample-barcoded 5' primer and a J-beta primer mix. A single record per CDR3 protein comes from TCRdb applying MiXCR to the 5' RACE reads. Of 850,000 to 1,000,000 distinct CDR3 sequences in the sample, around 46% were seen once. Study-wide results and caveats: Lack of knowledge of donor CMV status possibly confounded expanded clonotype changes.

V lost 5 bases and J lost 6, with 12 bases in between. The CDR3 loop spans 13 amino acids. The specimen sequenced was blood. This clonotype was obtained from a man aged 30 to 39 in good health. The chain couples TRBV12-3 or TRBV12-4 to TRBJ2-3, with a weak D call TRBD2 (5 bases). CDR3 protein: CASSVGGFDTQYF. The CDR3 nucleotides are TGTGCCAGCAGTGTAGGCGGGTTTGATACGCAGTATTTT.